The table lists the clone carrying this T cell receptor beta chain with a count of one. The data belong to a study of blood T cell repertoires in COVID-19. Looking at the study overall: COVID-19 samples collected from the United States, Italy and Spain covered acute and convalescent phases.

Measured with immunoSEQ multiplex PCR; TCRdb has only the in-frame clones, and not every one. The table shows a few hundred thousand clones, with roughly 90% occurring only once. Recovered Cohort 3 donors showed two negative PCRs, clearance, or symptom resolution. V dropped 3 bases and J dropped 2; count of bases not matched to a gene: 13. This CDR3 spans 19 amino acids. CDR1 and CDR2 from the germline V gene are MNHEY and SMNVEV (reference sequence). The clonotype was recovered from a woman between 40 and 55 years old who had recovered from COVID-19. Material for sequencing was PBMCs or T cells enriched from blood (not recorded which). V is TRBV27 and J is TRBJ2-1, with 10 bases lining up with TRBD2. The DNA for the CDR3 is TGTGCCAGCAGTTTTGTAGGGGGATTAGCGGGAGGAGCCTACAATGAGCAGTTCTTC. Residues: CASSFVGGLAGGAYNEQFF.